The text below deals with one T cell receptor (beta chain). Its antigen is still unknown. Trimming stripped 5 bases from V and 7 bases from J, with 14 bases between. The CDR3 length is 13 residues. Looked up from germline, CDR1 is LNHDA and CDR2 is SQIVND (reference sequence). This entry is derived from a study of Ad26.COV2.S vaccination and SARS-CoV-2 variants. Study conclusions and caveats: Reportedly, after vaccination the spike-specific CD8+ and CD4+ T cell responses displayed substantial breadth.

Treatment denoted: approximately 18 received Ad26.COV2.S at low or high dose, single or two shots; several received placebo; per-sample allocation not given. Sample collection was performed on day 63 after the first vaccine or placebo injection. The data were produced by immunoSEQ multiplex PCR, yet TCRdb's version contains in-frame clones alone and is incomplete. The table has roughly 510,000 clones, around 88% seen once; the top ten hold 9.5% to 15%. The V and J genes are TRBV19 and TRBJ2-5, with D possibly TRBD1 on 5 matching bases. The sequence was collected from a person between 18 and 60 years old who received the Ad26.COV2.S COVID-19 vaccine or a placebo. The sample was peripheral blood, taken in a trial of Ad26.COV2.S vaccine versus placebo. The CDR3 DNA reads TGTGCCAGTAGTGGGGCTGGCCTCGGGACCCAGTACTTC. This sequence encodes CASSGAGLGTQYF.